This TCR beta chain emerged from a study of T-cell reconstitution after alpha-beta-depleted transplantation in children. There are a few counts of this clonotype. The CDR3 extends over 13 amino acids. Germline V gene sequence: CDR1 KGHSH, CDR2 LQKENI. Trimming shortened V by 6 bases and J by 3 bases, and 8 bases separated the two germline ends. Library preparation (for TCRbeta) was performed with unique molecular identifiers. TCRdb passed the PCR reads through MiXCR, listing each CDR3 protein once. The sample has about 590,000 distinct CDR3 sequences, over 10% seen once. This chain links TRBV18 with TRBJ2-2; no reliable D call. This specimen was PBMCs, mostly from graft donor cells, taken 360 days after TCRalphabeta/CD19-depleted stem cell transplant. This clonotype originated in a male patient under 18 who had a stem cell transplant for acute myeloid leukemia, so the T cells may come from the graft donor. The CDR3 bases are TGTGCCAGCTCGGTGGACCACACCGGGGAGCTGTTTTTT. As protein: CASSVDHTGELFF.